The next 16 T cell receptor beta chains were all read from a single sample in a study of CD8 T cells in ankylosing spondylitis. A single record per CDR3 protein comes from TCRdb applying MiXCR to the 5' RACE reads. This sample has thousands of distinct CDR3 sequences, with around 8.7% found just once. Sequenced input: blood, either unsorted or a sorted T cell fraction (not recorded which). The origin of the receptors is a male donor with ankylosing spondylitis or in good health (not recorded which).

CDR3 sequence (DNA): TGTGCCAGCAGCGTAGCTCCGGCAGATACGCAGTATTTT. It translates to CASSVAPADTQYF. This chain uses TRBV9 with TRBJ2-3; D gene unclear. V was pared by 0 bases and J by 4 bases, with 6 bases between. The CDR3 has 13 amino acids. Germline assignment: CDR1 SGDLS and CDR2 YYNGEE. Looking up the rest from reference TRBV9 and TRBJ2-3 gives the full variable domain: DSGVTQTPKHLITATGQRVTLRCSPRSGDLSVYWYQQSLDQGLQFLIQYYNGEERAKGNILERFSAQQFPDLHSELNLSSLELGDSALYFCASSVAPADTQYFGPGTRLTVL.

This clonotype was detected many times. The rearrangement joins TRBV9 to TRBJ2-6, with 8 bases matching TRBD1. CDR3 size: 18 residues. Germline CDR1 and CDR2: SGDLS and YYNGEE. After removal of 4 bases from V and 0 bases from J, the junction contained 9 bases not matched to a gene. The CDR3 protein is CASSIRDRWISGANVLTF. The CDR3 bases are TGTGCCAGCAGCATCCGGGACAGGTGGATCTCTGGGGCCAACGTCCTGACTTTC.

Judged by abundance, this clonotype is medium-sized. The gene calls are TRBV9 and TRBJ2-3; 12 positions match TRBD2. This CDR3 is 16 amino acids long. From germline, CDR1 is SGDLS and CDR2 YYNGEE. J gave up 6 bases and V 2 bases, and 7 bases lay outside the gene matches. In DNA form, the CDR3 reads TGTGCCAGCAGCGTTGGCGGACTAGCGGGATCGGATACGCAGTATTTT. Its translation is CASSVGGLAGSDTQYF.

The chain links TRBV9 to TRBJ2-1; D remains ambiguous. CDR3 length equals 17 residues. Deletions cut 4 bases from V and 0 bases from J, with 17 bases between. Germline V gene sequence: CDR1 SGDLS, CDR2 YYNGEE. The CDR3 bases are TGTGCCAGCAGCCCTGATCCGGAAAGTCTCTCCTACAATGAGCAGTTCTTC. Protein sequence: CASSPDPESLSYNEQFF.

Within the sample, this clonotype is medium-sized. The DNA of the CDR3 is TGTGCCAGCAGCGTAGACCAAGGGCGGTTGTTCTTC. Translation gives CASSVDQGRLFF. This rearrangement joins TRBV9 to TRBJ2-1, with unresolved D. Germline CDR1 and CDR2: SGDLS and YYNGEE. V was trimmed by 0 bases and J by 15 bases, leaving 13 bases between them. This CDR3 contains 12 residues.

This clonotype was recorded at least ten times. J is TRBJ2-1 and V is TRBV9, with D perhaps matching TRBD1 or TRBD2 (7 bases each). The CDR3 is 16 amino acids. V was shortened by 3 bases and J by 4 bases, with 17 bases between the two germline ends. Germline V gives CDR1 SGDLS, CDR2 YYNGEE. DNA of the CDR3: TGTGCCAGCAGCGGGGGGGGACAGCCCGAGTACAATGAGCAGTTCTTC. Protein sequence: CASSGGGQPEYNEQFF.

This clonotype was recorded a few times. V gene TRBV9 combines with J gene TRBJ2-5, with TRBD1 matching 8 bases. The CDR3 spans 14 residues. After removal of 3 bases from V and 2 bases from J, the junction contained 3 bases not matched to a gene. CDR1 and CDR2 from the germline V gene are SGDLS and YYNGEE. In nucleotides, the CDR3 is TGTGCCAGCAGCGCGACAGGGGCGCAAGAGACCCAGTACTTC. It is translated as CASSATGAQETQYF. Variable domain in full (rest from reference TRBV9 and TRBJ2-5): DSGVTQTPKHLITATGQRVTLRCSPRSGDLSVYWYQQSLDQGLQFLIQYYNGEERAKGNILERFSAQQFPDLHSELNLSSLELGDSALYFCASSATGAQETQYFGPGTRLLVL.

At least ten counts were recorded for this clonotype. The chain recombines TRBV9 with TRBJ2-1; the D is unclear. Germline CDR1 reads SGDLS; CDR2 reads YYNGEE. The CDR3 extends over 11 amino acids. Trimming took off 0 bases at V and 10 bases at J, with 5 bases between the two ends. Here the CDR3 reads CASSVAGEQFF. The CDR3 DNA reads as TGTGCCAGCAGCGTAGCCGGGGAGCAGTTCTTC. Together with reference TRBV9 and TRBJ2-1, the CDR3 gives the full variable domain: DSGVTQTPKHLITATGQRVTLRCSPRSGDLSVYWYQQSLDQGLQFLIQYYNGEERAKGNILERFSAQQFPDLHSELNLSSLELGDSALYFCASSVAGEQFFGPGTRLTVL.

This clonotype was detected ten times or more. The chain combines TRBV9 with TRBJ1-3; 11 bases are a match to TRBD1. Trimming at V came to 2 bases and at J to 4 bases, leaving 5 bases not matched to a gene. Per the germline V gene, CDR1 is SGDLS and CDR2 is YYNGEE. The CDR3 contains 16 residues. The CDR3 coding sequence is TGTGCCAGCAGCGTTAGCGGACAGGGGGCCGGAAACACCATATATTTT. It is translated as CASSVSGQGAGNTIYF.

This clonotype came up a few times. This is likely a read error, given that the CDR3 carries no conserved phenylalanine or tryptophan at its end. V is TRBV11-2 and J is TRBJ1-3; D remains unclear. V gave up 1 base and J gave up 1 base, with 14 bases separating them. The CDR3 loop spans 17 amino acids. Germline V gene data show CDR1 as SGHAT and CDR2 as FQNNGV. For the CDR3, the DNA is TGTGCCAGCAGCTTAGCCGGACGGGGAATATCTGGAAACACCATATATATT. Protein product: CASSLAGRGISGNTIYI.

This clonotype was recorded a few times. The chain employs TRBV9 and TRBJ2-5; D possibly corresponds to TRBD2 (7 bases). Trimming left V 0 bases short and J 1 base short, with 10 bases between. The CDR3 consists of 15 residues. CDR1 is SGDLS and CDR2 is YYNGEE in the germline V gene. Written as DNA, the CDR3 is TGTGCCAGCAGCGTAGTAGGGGGGGCCCAAGAGACCCAGTACTTC. As protein: CASSVVGGAQETQYF.

This clonotype is classed as medium-sized. The chain couples TRBV9 to TRBJ2-1, with 8 bases that match TRBD2. CDR1 and CDR2 (germline): SGDLS, YYNGEE. The CDR3 length is 16 residues. The V and J ends lost 0 bases and 5 bases, in that order; junction bases with no gene match: 7. The CDR3 loop reads CASSVGSSGVHNEQFF. In nucleotides, the CDR3 is TGTGCCAGCAGCGTAGGTAGTAGCGGGGTCCACAATGAGCAGTTCTTC.

At least ten counts were recorded for this clonotype. The chain uses TRBV9 and TRBJ2-1; 11 bases line up with TRBD2. J gave up 6 bases and V 4 bases, and 6 bases lay outside the gene matches. Germline V gene sequence: CDR1 SGDLS, CDR2 YYNGEE. CDR3 length equals 15 residues. Here the CDR3 reads CASSHLAGGSNEQFF. In DNA form, the CDR3 reads TGTGCCAGCAGCCATCTAGCGGGGGGCTCCAATGAGCAGTTCTTC.

This clonotype occurred a few times. The rearrangement links TRBV9 to TRBJ1-1, with no clear D. The germline CDR1 and CDR2 sequences are SGDLS and YYNGEE. Trimming cost V 2 bases and J 6 bases, with 17 bases left between them. The CDR3 extends over 15 amino acids. The chain's CDR3 is CASSVDGGLGSEAFF. In DNA, the CDR3 is TGTGCCAGCAGCGTGGACGGAGGGCTCGGGTCTGAAGCTTTCTTT.

At least ten counts were recorded for this clonotype. The CDR3 nucleotides are TGTGCCAGCAGAGGAGGACAGGGGGGAAGGGAGACCCAGTACTTC. Protein sequence: CASRGGQGGRETQYF. The chain combines TRBV9 with TRBJ2-5, with TRBD1 matching 10 bases. Germline V gene sequence: CDR1 SGDLS, CDR2 YYNGEE. The V gene end was trimmed by 5 bases and the J gene end by 5 bases; junction bases not matched to a gene: 9. This CDR3 is built from 15 residues.

In its sample, this clonotype is medium-sized. V gene TRBV5-1 combines with J gene TRBJ1-5; 9 bases match TRBD1. V lost 1 base and J lost 0; bases outside the gene matches: 11. Per the germline V gene, CDR1 is SGHRS and CDR2 is YFSETQ. This CDR3 is built from 19 residues. CDR3 residues: CASSLLGDRVPLSNQPQHF. CDR3 nucleotides: TGCGCCAGCAGCTTGCTGGGGGACAGGGTTCCCCTTAGCAATCAGCCCCAGCATTTT.